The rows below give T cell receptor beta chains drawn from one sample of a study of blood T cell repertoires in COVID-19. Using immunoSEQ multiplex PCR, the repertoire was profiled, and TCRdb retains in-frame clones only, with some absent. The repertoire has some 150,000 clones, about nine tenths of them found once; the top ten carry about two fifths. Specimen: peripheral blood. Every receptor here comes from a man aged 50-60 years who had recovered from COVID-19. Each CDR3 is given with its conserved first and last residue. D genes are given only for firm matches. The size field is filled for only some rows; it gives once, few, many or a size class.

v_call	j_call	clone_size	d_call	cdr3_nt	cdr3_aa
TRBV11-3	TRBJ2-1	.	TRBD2	TGTGCCAGCACGGGACTAGCGGGGGGCCCGACCTCTTACAATGAGCAGTTCTTC	CASTGLAGGPTSYNEQFF
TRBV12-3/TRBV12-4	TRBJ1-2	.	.	TGTGCCAGCAGTTTAACAGCTAACTATGGCTACACCTTC	CASSLTANYGYTF
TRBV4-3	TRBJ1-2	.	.	TGCGCCAGCAGCCAAAACAGGGTCGGCTACACCTTC	CASSQNRVGYTF
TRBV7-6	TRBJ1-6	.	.	TGTGCCAGCAGCTTATCTGGCAGCGCCTATAATTCACCCCTCCACTTT	CASSLSGSAYNSPLHF
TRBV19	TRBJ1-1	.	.	TGTGCCAGTAGTACGACAGAGAACACTGAAGCTTTCTTT	CASSTTENTEAFF
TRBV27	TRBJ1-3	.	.	TGTGCCAGCAGCGCCACAGGGAGAAACACCATATATTTT	CASSATGRNTIYF
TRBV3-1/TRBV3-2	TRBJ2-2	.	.	TGTGCCAGCAGCCCATACGCCGACTGGATCACCGGGGAGCTGTTTTTT	CASSPYADWITGELFF
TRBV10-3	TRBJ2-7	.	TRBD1	TGTGCCATCGGGGGACAGGCCCACGAGCAGTACTTC	CAIGGQAHEQYF
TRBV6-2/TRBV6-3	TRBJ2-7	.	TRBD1	TGTGCCAGCAGCCGAATCGACAGGGGGCCACGGGGTGCCTACGAGCAGTACTTC	CASSRIDRGPRGAYEQYF
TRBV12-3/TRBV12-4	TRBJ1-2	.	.	TGTGCCAGCAGCCGGCAGGGAGGCTATGGCTACACCTTC	CASSRQGGYGYTF
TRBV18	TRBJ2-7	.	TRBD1	TGTGCCAGCTCACCTGGACAGGGCTCGAACTACGAGCAGTACTTC	CASSPGQGSNYEQYF
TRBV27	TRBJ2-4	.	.	TGTGCCAGCAGTTCCGGACTTCTGGCGGGGGCCTTCTTAGCCAAAAACATTCAGTACTTC	CASSSGLLAGAFLAKNIQYF
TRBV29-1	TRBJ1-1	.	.	TGCAGCGTTAGTCCCAGGGCGATTGAAGCTTTCTTT	CSVSPRAIEAFF
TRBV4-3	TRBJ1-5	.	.	TGCGCCAGCAGCCAAGATCCCCAGGGGAATAGCAATCAGCCCCAGCATTTT	CASSQDPQGNSNQPQHF
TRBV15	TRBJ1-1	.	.	TGTGCCACCAGCAGAGTACAGCTGAACACTGAAGCTTTCTTT	CATSRVQLNTEAFF
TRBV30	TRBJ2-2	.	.	TGTGCCTGGAGTGTTTCTAGGGGCACCGGGGAGCTGTTTTTT	CAWSVSRGTGELFF
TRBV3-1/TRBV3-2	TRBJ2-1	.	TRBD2	TGTGCCAGCAGCCTAGCGGGGGCTTACAATGAGCAGTTCTTC	CASSLAGAYNEQFF
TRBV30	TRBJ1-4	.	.	TGTGCCTGGACTCGGACAGAAAATGAAAAACTGTTTTTT	CAWTRTENEKLFF
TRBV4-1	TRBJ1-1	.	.	TGCGCCAGCAGCCAAGTATATAGGAACACTGAAGCTTTCTTT	CASSQVYRNTEAFF
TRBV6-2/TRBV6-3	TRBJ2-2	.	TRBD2	TGTGCCAGCAGTTACTCCCCCGGGGGGGCCGGGGAGCTGTTTTTT	CASSYSPGGAGELFF
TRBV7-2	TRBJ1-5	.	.	TGTGCCAGCAGCCCTGCTAGGGCCAGGGGCAATCAGCCCCAGCATTTT	CASSPARARGNQPQHF
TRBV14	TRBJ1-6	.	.	TGTGCCAGCAGCCAAGAGACAAGTTCCTATAATTCACCCCTCCACTTT	CASSQETSSYNSPLHF
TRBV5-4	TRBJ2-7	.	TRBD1	TGTGCCAGCAGCTTGGAACAGGGGTCTAAAGAGCAGTACTTC	CASSLEQGSKEQYF
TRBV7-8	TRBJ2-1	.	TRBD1	TGTGCCAGCAGCCGCCGGGACAGAGCCGATATCCACAATGAGCAGTTCTTC	CASSRRDRADIHNEQFF
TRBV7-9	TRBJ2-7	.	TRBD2	TGTGCCAGCAGCAAGACTAGCGACTATTCCTACGAGCAGTACTTC	CASSKTSDYSYEQYF
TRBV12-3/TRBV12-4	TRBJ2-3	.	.	TGTGCCAGCAGTTCTAGACCCGATACGCAGTATTTT	CASSSRPDTQYF
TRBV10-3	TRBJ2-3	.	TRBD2	TGTGCCATCAGCGCTAGCGGGGGGCTCCAAGTAGATACGCAGTATTTT	CAISASGGLQVDTQYF
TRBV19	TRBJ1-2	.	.	TGTGCCAGTTCTGAGAACTATGGCTACACCTTC	CASSENYGYTF
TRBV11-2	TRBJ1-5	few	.	TGTGCCAGCAGCCCGGGGAACAGGGAAACTCAGCCCCAGCATTTT	CASSPGNRETQPQHF
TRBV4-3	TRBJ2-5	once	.	TGCGCCAGCAGCGGGGAGTACCAAGAGACCCAGTACTTC	CASSGEYQETQYF
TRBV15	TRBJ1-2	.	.	TGTGCCACCAGCAGAGGGACACTCAACTATGGCTACACCTTC	CATSRGTLNYGYTF
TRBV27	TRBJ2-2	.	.	TGTGCTAGCAGTCTACGGGGGTTGAGCACCGGGGAGCTGTTTTTT	CASSLRGLSTGELFF
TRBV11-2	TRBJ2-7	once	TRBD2	TGTGCCAGCAGCCCTATCCTACTAGCGGGGGGTAGGAACGAGCAGTACTTC	CASSPILLAGGRNEQYF
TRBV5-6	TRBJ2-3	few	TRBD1	TGTGCCAGCAGCTTTGAGACAGGGAGCACAGATACGCAGTATTTT	CASSFETGSTDTQYF
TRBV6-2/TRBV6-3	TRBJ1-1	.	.	TGTGCCAGCAGTGACAGCTCTGAAGCTTTCTTT	CASSDSSEAFF
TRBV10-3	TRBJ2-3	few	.	TGTGCCATCAGTGAGTTGGGGGGTACAGATACGCAGTATTTT	CAISELGGTDTQYF
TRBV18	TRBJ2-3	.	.	TGTGCCAGCTCACCAACGAGTACCGTAACAGATACGCAGTATTTT	CASSPTSTVTDTQYF
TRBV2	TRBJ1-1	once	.	TGTGCCAGCAAGGAGGGCGGAACTGAAGCTTTCTTT	CASKEGGTEAFF
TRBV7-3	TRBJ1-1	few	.	TGTGCCAGCAGCTTGACAGCCCGCACTGAAGCTTTCTTT	CASSLTARTEAFF
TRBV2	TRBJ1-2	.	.	TGTGCCAGCAGGGGACTGCTACAGAACTATGGCTACACCTTC	CASRGLLQNYGYTF
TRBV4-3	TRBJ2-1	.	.	TGCGCCAGCAGCCAAGAGTGGCTAGCAAACAATGAGCAGTTCTTC	CASSQEWLANNEQFF
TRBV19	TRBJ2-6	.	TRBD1	TGTGCCAGTACCTCCCGGGACAGAGTTAGCGTCCTGACTTTC	CASTSRDRVSVLTF
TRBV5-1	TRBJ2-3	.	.	TGCGCCAGCAGCACCGGACAAGGTTATGATACGCAGTATTTT	CASSTGQGYDTQYF
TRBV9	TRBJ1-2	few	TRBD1	TGTGCCAGCAGCCCGGGAGGGCAGGGGGTTTTCGGCTACACCTTC	CASSPGGQGVFGYTF
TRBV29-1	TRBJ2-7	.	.	TGCAGCGTTGCGGAGACGTGGATATACGAGCAGTACTTC	CSVAETWIYEQYF
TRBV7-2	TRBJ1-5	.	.	TGTGCCAGCAGCTTGCCGGGATTCGACAATCAGCCCCAGCATTTT	CASSLPGFDNQPQHF
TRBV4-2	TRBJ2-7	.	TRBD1	TGTGCCAGCAGCCAAGATATTGGGCGTGGGGACAGCCAGTCCTACGAGCAGTACTTC	CASSQDIGRGDSQSYEQYF
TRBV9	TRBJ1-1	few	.	TGTGCCAGCAGCCGAGCCTGGAACACTGAAGCTTTCTTT	CASSRAWNTEAFF
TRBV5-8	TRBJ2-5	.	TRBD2	TGTGCCAGCAGCACTAGACTAGCGGGTAAACGCCAAGAGACCCAGTACTTC	CASSTRLAGKRQETQYF
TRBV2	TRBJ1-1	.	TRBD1	TGTGCCAGCAGGGACAGGGACACTGAAGCTTTCTTT	CASRDRDTEAFF
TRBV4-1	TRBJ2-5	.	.	TGCGCCAGCAGCGCCCGGGGTCAAGAGACCCAGTACTTC	CASSARGQETQYF